This T cell receptor (beta chain) originates from a study of graft-versus-host responses after intestinal transplantation. V was cut by 3 bases and J by 0 bases, with 2 bases left in between. This CDR3 region has 12 residues. The V gene's germline CDR1 is SGHRS and CDR2 YFSETQ. Study-wide results and limits: GvH clones surfaced in recipient marrow, some emerging earlier in ileum or blood. Early post-transplant falls in HvG clones accompanied the peak levels of circulating GvH clones.

Clones were sequenced by immunoSEQ multiplex PCR, and TCRdb holds only the in-frame ones, with some missing. The sample gives approximately 100,000 clones, less than 90% of which show up once; approximately 1% is in the top ten. This clone was found a few times. Its antigen is unknown. This sample includes further DNA sequences coding for the same CDR3. Sequenced here: unstimulated CD4+ T cells sorted from spleen or lymph node cells, sampled before intestinal transplant. The rearrangement joins TRBV5-1 to TRBJ2-3; no firm D call. The TCR originated in a human donor who received an intestinal transplant. The CDR3 DNA reads as TGCGCCAGCAGCTCAAGCACAGATACGCAGTATTTT. The encoded protein is CASSSSTDTQYF.